This passage covers 10 T cell receptor beta chains from one sample sequenced in a study of blood T cell repertoires in COVID-19. Clones were sequenced by immunoSEQ multiplex PCR, and TCRdb holds only the in-frame ones, with some missing. The sample records about 280,000 clones, roughly 90% being singletons. The sequenced material came from peripheral blood. The receptors derive from a man between 18 and 35 years old with active or convalescent COVID-19.

The chain combines TRBV5-1 with TRBJ2-1; TRBD1 agrees at 9 bases. This CDR3 comprises 15 residues. CDR1 SGHRS and CDR2 YFSETQ come from the germline V gene. The junction had 11 bases not matched to a gene; V was cut back by 3 bases and J by 10 bases. The CDR3 reads CASSWDSTGGSEQFF. CDR3 DNA sequence: TGCGCCAGCAGCTGGGACTCTACAGGGGGCTCGGAGCAGTTCTTC.

The chain has TRBV6-4 and TRBJ2-4; D is uncertain. Per the germline V gene, CDR1 is MRHNA and CDR2 is SNTAGT. Trimming stripped 1 base from V and 3 bases from J, with 7 bases between. The CDR3 sequence is 14 residues long. CDR3 region: CASSDYVVKNIQYF. The CDR3 DNA is TGTGCCAGCAGTGACTACGTAGTCAAAAACATTCAGTACTTC.

CDR3 residues: CASSASGGSNQPQHF. The CDR3 DNA reads TGTGCCAGCAGCGCATCCGGGGGTAGCAATCAGCCCCAGCATTTT. The chain joins TRBV6-5 to TRBJ1-5, with D possibly being TRBD1 (5 bases). The CDR3 spans 15 residues. V lost 6 bases to trimming and J lost 0 bases, with 12 bases between them. Germline V gene data show CDR1 as MNHEY and CDR2 as SVGAGI.

The chain joins TRBV27 to TRBJ2-1, with D maybe TRBD2 (5 bases). Germline CDR1 reads MNHEY; CDR2 reads SMNVEV (reference sequence). V was trimmed by 3 bases and J by 3 bases, leaving 9 bases between them. The CDR3 is 14 amino acids. This CDR3 reads CASSLWGDYNEQFF. The CDR3 DNA reads as TGTGCCAGCAGTTTGTGGGGAGACTACAATGAGCAGTTCTTC.

The CDR3 nucleotides read TGTGCCAGCAGCCCCTGGACAGGGACGACCGGGGAGCTGTTTTTT. It yields the protein CASSPWTGTTGELFF. J is TRBJ2-2 and V is TRBV9, with TRBD1 matching over 8 bases. The CDR3 is 15 residues long. Germline V gene data show CDR1 as SGDLS and CDR2 as YYNGEE. V was pared by 4 bases and J by 5 bases, with 7 bases of the junction left unmatched.

The rearrangement links TRBV19 to TRBJ1-5; tentatively, D is TRBD1 (5 bases). The V gene lost 10 bases and the J gene lost 5 bases, with 15 bases spanning the gap. Germline CDR1 is LNHDA and CDR2 is SQIVND (reference sequence). The CDR3 consists of 13 residues. In DNA form, the CDR3 reads TGTGCCACTACGCGGGGGTTTGATCAGCCCCAGCATTTT. It yields the protein CATTRGFDQPQHF.

CDR3: CSASGFAQYF. The CDR3 DNA reads TGCAGTGCTAGCGGGTTCGCGCAGTATTTT. This rearrangement joins TRBV20-1 to TRBJ2-3; the D is unclear. V shed 3 bases and J shed 10 bases, with 8 bases lying between them. CDR1 and CDR2 from the germline V gene are DFQATT and SNEGSKA (reference sequence). The CDR3 length is 10 residues.

The CDR3 is CASSQVLQGARQPQHF. The DNA of the CDR3 is TGCGCCAGCAGCCAAGTCCTACAGGGGGCCAGGCAGCCCCAGCATTTT. The chain has TRBV4-1 and TRBJ1-5; 9 bases match TRBD1. This CDR3 is 16 amino acids long. The V gene's germline CDR1 is MGHRA and CDR2 YSYEKL. Trimming cost V 1 base and J 7 bases; bases outside gene matches: 8.

CDR3 amino acids: CASSNRQGANYEQYF. DNA for the CDR3: TGTGCCAGCAGCAACCGACAGGGGGCTAACTACGAGCAGTACTTC. The rearrangement links TRBV5-4 to TRBJ2-7; 10 bases agree with TRBD1. The CDR3 sequence is 15 residues long. V shed 4 bases and J 3 bases; nucleotides not matched to a gene: 7. Germline lookup yields CDR1 SGHNT and CDR2 YYREEE (reference sequence).

This clone was detected only a few times. The V gene is TRBV4-3, the J gene TRBJ2-1; 8 bases map to TRBD2. This CDR3 contains 15 residues. The V and J ends lost 0 bases and 4 bases, in that order; junction bases with no gene match: 2. Germline V gene sequence: CDR1 LGHNA, CDR2 YSLEER. CDR3 amino acids: CASSQDVAGYNEQFF. The CDR3 nucleotides are TGCGCCAGCAGCCAAGATGTAGCGGGGTACAATGAGCAGTTCTTC.